This TCR beta chain was sequenced for a study of blood T cell repertoires in COVID-19 (TCRdb year 2020). Describing the broader study: Samples from collaborators originated in the United States, Italy and Spain and spanned both the acute and convalescent phases of COVID-19. The samples were drawn from two sources: the first 160 participants of the ongoing ImmuneRACE study, and fewer than 1,500 subjects contributed by 6 global collaborators. Subjects who had been exposed to COVID-19, were actively infected with it, or had recovered from it provided the deeply sampled blood TCRbeta repertoires that made up the dataset. Where HLA class I and class II types were available, the types were taken from metadata supplied by the sample provider, not from assay-based typing. The repertoires were released in a freely available public database meant as a resource for research on the immune response to SARS-CoV-2. Sample metadata almost always included a de-identified subject ID, COVID-19 status, age in years and sex. The material from the prospective study consisted of cDNA or gDNA derived from T cells, B-cell-depleted T cells, or PBMCs.

Clipping removes 7 bases from V and 2 bases from J, with 7 as the unmatched junction base count. The CDR3 sequence holds 16 residues, the cysteine and phenylalanine included. The kept DNA is CDR3 alone, 48 bases in frame from the first base. Based on the germline V gene, the CDR1 and CDR2 sequences are SGHTA and FQGNSA. TCRbeta CDR3 regions were amplified from genomic DNA using the immunoSEQ Assay, a bias-controlled multiplex PCR. The original pipeline was this. Nucleated cell counts per sample were estimated from amplification of reference gene primers within the assay. To quantify the absolute abundance of each unique TCRbeta CDR3 rearrangement, sequence reads were collapsed and filtered. For each sample, productive Simpson clonality was calculated by taking the square root of Simpson's diversity index across productive rearrangements. TCRdb limited this immuneACCESS table to in-frame rearrangements with V and J called. A share of clones is missing; checked studies link under half to unresolved V genes, and the rest is unexplained. Clone size and V and J calls were adopted from that table, with D and trimming inferred from the DNA. For this sample there are about 24,000 clones; under 95% appear just once. Together, the top ten hold about 32% of the sample.

A note on this clone: Its target antigen remains unknown. No much larger clone exists at a distance of one base, and base qualities are not known.

Collaborating institutions collected whole blood in K2EDTA tubes following their own protocols. For TCRbeta analysis, collaborator samples were shipped as frozen whole blood, as isolated PBMCs, or as DNA extracted from either sample type. What the authors observed across the whole study: How much clinical and demographic metadata was included differed by source and by participant, and the metadata was provided uncurated.

This receptor was taken from a man aged 65 to 79 with active COVID-19. The chain is assembled from TRBV7-2 and TRBJ2-5; 13 bases in the middle match TRBD2. The sample comprised peripheral blood. The DNA sequence follows: TGTGCCAGCAACTTCCGACTAGCGGGGGGTCAAGAGACCCAGTACTTC. This codes for CASNFRLAGGQETQYF.